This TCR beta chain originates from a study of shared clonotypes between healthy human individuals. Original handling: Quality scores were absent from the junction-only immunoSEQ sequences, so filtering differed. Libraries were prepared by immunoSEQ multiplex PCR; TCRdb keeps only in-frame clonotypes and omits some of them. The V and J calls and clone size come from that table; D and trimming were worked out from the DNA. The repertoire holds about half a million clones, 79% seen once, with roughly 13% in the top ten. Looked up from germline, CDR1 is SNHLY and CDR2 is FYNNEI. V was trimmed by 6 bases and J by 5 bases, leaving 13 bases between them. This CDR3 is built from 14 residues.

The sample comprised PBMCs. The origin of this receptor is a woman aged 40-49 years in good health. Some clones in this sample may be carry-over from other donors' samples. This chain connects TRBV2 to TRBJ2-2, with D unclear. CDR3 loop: CASSDNPATGELFF. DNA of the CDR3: TGTGCCAGCAGCGATAACCCCGCAACCGGGGAGCTGTTTTTT.